The source of this T cell receptor beta chain is a study of shared clonotypes between healthy human individuals. Naive CD8 cells lacked CD45RO, underwent positive selection for CCR7 and left out terminally differentiated effector memory CD45RA+ cells. Comments on this clone: Its antigen is as yet unknown.

CDR1 and CDR2 from the germline V gene are MNHEY and SVGAGI. This CDR3 has 14 residues. J gave up 8 bases and V 6 bases, and 9 bases lay outside the gene matches. Study-wide results and caveats: Rarefaction revealed incomplete sorted-subset sequencing despite large depth. Relative to their counterparts shared across all four donors, non-shared clonotypes exhibited diminished generation probabilities.

The data were produced by immunoSEQ multiplex PCR, yet TCRdb's version contains in-frame clones alone and is incomplete. The sample lists roughly 1,800,000 clones; about 95% were seen once. The chain employs TRBV6-5 and TRBJ2-2, with 7 bases matching TRBD2. Sequenced material: naive CD8+ T cells sorted from blood. This TCR was recovered from a man between 18 and 35 years old in good health. The CDR3: CASRQASGLGELFF. CDR3 nucleotides: TGTGCCAGCAGGCAAGCTAGCGGACTGGGGGAGCTGTTTTTT.